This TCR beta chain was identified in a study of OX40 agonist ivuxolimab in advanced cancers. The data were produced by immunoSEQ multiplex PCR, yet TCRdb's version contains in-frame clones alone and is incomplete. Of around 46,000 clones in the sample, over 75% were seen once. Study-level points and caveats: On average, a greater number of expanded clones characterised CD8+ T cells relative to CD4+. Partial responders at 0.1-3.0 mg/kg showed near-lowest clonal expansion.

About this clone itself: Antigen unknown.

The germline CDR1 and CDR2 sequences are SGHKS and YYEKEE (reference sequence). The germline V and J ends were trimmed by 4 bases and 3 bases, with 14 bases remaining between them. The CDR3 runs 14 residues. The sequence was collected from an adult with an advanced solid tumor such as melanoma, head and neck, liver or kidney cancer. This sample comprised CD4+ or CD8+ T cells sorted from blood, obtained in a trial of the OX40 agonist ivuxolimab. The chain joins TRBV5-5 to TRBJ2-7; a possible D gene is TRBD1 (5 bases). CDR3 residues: CASSPLAGNYEQYF. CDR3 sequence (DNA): TGTGCCAGCAGCCCCCTGGCAGGGAACTACGAGCAGTACTTC.